This is a list of T cell receptor beta chains from one sample in a study of blood T cell repertoires in COVID-19. Produced via immunoSEQ multiplex PCR; TCRdb's table is partial and in-frame only. The repertoire consists of about 240,000 clones, with around 86% occurring once and the leading ten covering 7.1%. Sequenced input: peripheral blood. The receptors come from a woman between 65 and 79 years old with active or convalescent COVID-19. CDR3s leave out the opening cysteine and the closing phenylalanine or tryptophan. The D gene is left open where the match is weak.

>TRBD1|TRBJ1-1|TRBV18
ASSPLGQGGTEAF
>-|TRBJ2-7|TRBV5-6
ASSFGGRYEQY
>-|TRBJ1-5|TRBV20-1
SASGGVHQPQH
>-|TRBJ1-1|TRBV5-4
ASSIGGSMNTEAF
>-|TRBJ1-5|TRBV7-7
ASSFFPRDQPQH
>-|TRBJ1-5|TRBV6-2/TRBV6-3
ASSTTQGSRQPQH
>-|TRBJ1-1|TRBV10-3
AISFDSMNTEAF
>-|TRBJ1-2|TRBV11-2
ASSLVTGNYGYT
>-|TRBJ1-6|TRBV24-1
ATSVSDKSPLH
>-|TRBJ1-1|TRBV3-1/TRBV3-2
ASSNRVAEAF
>TRBD2|TRBJ2-7|TRBV3-1/TRBV3-2
ASSPPRWSGGREQY
>-|TRBJ1-1|TRBV18
ASSPRRPEAF
>-|TRBJ1-1|TRBV11-3
ASSLNRSPPNTEAF
>-|TRBJ2-2|TRBV7-2
ASSRGNTGELF
>TRBD1|TRBJ2-2|TRBV5-1
ASSLHRGAGELF
>TRBD2|TRBJ2-1|TRBV19
ASSIDLGSGVNEQF
>-|TRBJ2-1|TRBV10-1
ASSPKGGAWNEQF
>-|TRBJ1-4|TRBV4-2
ASSHGSANEKLF
>-|TRBJ1-3|TRBV2
ASSVGNGLLSGNTIY
>TRBD1|TRBJ1-1|TRBV4-2
ASSQVGTAPEAF
>TRBD1|TRBJ1-1|TRBV5-4
ASSFITGTDNTEAF
>TRBD2|TRBJ2-3|TRBV4-1
ASRITSGSTDTQY
>-|TRBJ1-6|TRBV11-2
ASSSPYGNSPLH
>TRBD2|TRBJ2-1|TRBV20-1
SASPPSGGVYNEQF
>TRBD1|TRBJ1-2|TRBV19
ASRGQRDYGYT
>-|TRBJ1-6|TRBV4-3
ASSQDQAGNSPLH
>-|TRBJ2-5|TRBV7-2
ASSLNTGGDTQY
>TRBD1|TRBJ2-7|TRBV19
ASSPGQAQSYEQY
>TRBD1|TRBJ1-1|TRBV7-8
ASSLKSRQGEAF
>-|TRBJ1-5|TRBV9
ASSGVGGLDQPQH
>-|TRBJ2-5|TRBV7-8
ASSLARTAEETQY
>TRBD1|TRBJ1-3|TRBV9
ASSETGVGNTIY
>TRBD1|TRBJ2-3|TRBV4-1
ASSSGPGQTTDTQY
>-|TRBJ1-1|TRBV7-2
ASSQSTVEAF
>-|TRBJ1-1|TRBV10-2
ASMGADLTEAF
>TRBD1|TRBJ2-2|TRBV18
ASSLDRANTGELF
>-|TRBJ1-1|TRBV6-5
ASSIGRAVAEAF
>-|TRBJ1-5|TRBV9
ASSGRDTNQPQH
>TRBD2|TRBJ2-1|TRBV12-5
ASGSGLAKYNEQF
>-|TRBJ1-5|TRBV7-9
ASSLGSTNQPQH
>-|TRBJ2-7|TRBV7-9
ASSLGAEHYEQY
>-|TRBJ1-5|TRBV7-8
ASSLGGDQPQH
>TRBD1|TRBJ2-2|TRBV18
ASSPGQGPTNTGELF
>-|TRBJ2-2|TRBV5-6
ASSFRGRIGELF
>-|TRBJ2-7|TRBV4-1
ASSQEPRSYEQY
>-|TRBJ2-1|TRBV6-5
ATSRGEQF
>TRBD1|TRBJ1-1|TRBV3-1/TRBV3-2
ASSQAGGMNTEAF
>-|TRBJ1-2|TRBV21-1
ASTRCYT